The clone carrying this TCR beta chain was recorded only once. The data originate from a study of blood T cell repertoires in COVID-19. Individuals drawn from around 25 US areas were about 18 to 95 years old. Participant-reported clinical history was the basis for cohort assignment. The CDR3 has 16 residues. Trimming removed 4 bases from V and 0 bases from J; junction bases left unmatched: 9. CDR1 LGHDT and CDR2 YNNKEL come from the germline V gene (reference sequence). Authors' data handling: Amplification from reference gene primers served as the basis for estimated nucleated cell counts. Here immunoSEQ multiplex PCR was the method, and the copy in TCRdb shows in-frame clones only, minus some. Clone size and the V and J calls come from that table; the DNA yielded D and trimming. In the table there are 210,000 or so clones, 81% of which are singletons.

This clonotype was sampled from a woman between 45 and 65 years old with acute COVID-19. Material: PBMCs or T cells enriched from blood (not recorded which). The chain employs TRBV3-1 (or the pseudogene TRBV3-2) and TRBJ2-7, with 7 nucleotides matching TRBD1. CDR3 DNA sequence: TGTGCCAGCAGCCCCTTTTGGACAGGTAACTCCTACGAGCAGTACTTC. Translated: CASSPFWTGNSYEQYF.